The rows below give T cell receptor beta chains drawn from one sample of a study of cytomegalovirus exposure and HLA in healthy donors. The protocol was immunoSEQ multiplex PCR, while the TCRdb copy is restricted to in-frame clones and leaves out a portion. The sample yields around 150,000 clones, 80% to 85% seen once. The source material was PBMCs. These receptors were obtained from a male donor in good health and CMV-seronegative. The CDR3 runs from the conserved cysteine through the conserved F or W. Each record gives: D gene, clone size, J gene, V gene, CDR3 DNA, CDR3 protein. A D gene is named only where the DNA matches it firmly. Size values are once, few and many counts, or a class for expanded clones, and some rows have none.

NA	NA	TRBJ2-3	TRBV7-2	TGTGCCAGCAGCTTGACGACTTCCACGTATACGCAGTATTTT	CASSLTTSTYTQYF
TRBD2	NA	TRBJ2-1	TRBV19	TGTGCCAGTAGTTTCGAAGCGGGAGGTCTGTACAATGAGCAGTTCTTC	CASSFEAGGLYNEQFF
NA	NA	TRBJ2-5	TRBV6-5	TGTGCCAGCAGTGACTTTTCCGGGACACAAGAGACCCAGTACTTC	CASSDFSGTQETQYF
NA	NA	TRBJ2-1	TRBV6-6	TGTGCCAGCAGTTTCGGAGGTCGGAATGAGCAGTTCTTC	CASSFGGRNEQFF
TRBD2	NA	TRBJ2-7	TRBV13	TGTGCCAGCAGCTTCGCTAGCGGGAGGGCCTACGAGCAGTACTTC	CASSFASGRAYEQYF
TRBD1	NA	TRBJ1-1	TRBV7-9	TGTGCCAGCAGCTTGGGGGACAGGGTGAATGAAGCTTTCTTT	CASSLGDRVNEAFF
TRBD2	NA	TRBJ2-5	TRBV7-8	TGTGCCAGCAGCCGCGGACTAGCGGGAGTAGAGACCCAGTACTTC	CASSRGLAGVETQYF
TRBD2	once	TRBJ2-1	TRBV29-1	TGCAGCGTTGACCCGAGCTTAGTAGCGGGAGGGATCTCCTACAATGAGCAGTTCTTC	CSVDPSLVAGGISYNEQFF
NA	once	TRBJ1-1	TRBV5-1	TGCGCCAGCAGTGGAGGGACGAACACTGAAGCTTTCTTT	CASSGGTNTEAFF
NA	NA	TRBJ2-1	TRBV29-1	TGCAGCATCCGCGTAAGCGGCTCCTACAATGAGCAGTTCTTC	CSIRVSGSYNEQFF
NA	few	TRBJ1-5	TRBV29-1	TGCAGCGCGCGGGGGCCGGGTAGCAATCAGCCCCAGCATTTT	CSARGPGSNQPQHF
NA	once	TRBJ2-1	TRBV28	TGTGCCAGCAGTTCCTCAGGCGTGCCCTACAATGAGCAGTTCTTC	CASSSSGVPYNEQFF
TRBD1	NA	TRBJ1-5	TRBV7-9	TGTGCCAGCAGCTTAGTCGCAGGGGGCGGATTTCGCAATCAGCCCCAGCATTTT	CASSLVAGGGFRNQPQHF
TRBD2	few	TRBJ2-1	TRBV15	TGTGCCACCAGCAGACAGGCGGGGGACTACAATGAGCAGTTCTTC	CATSRQAGDYNEQFF
TRBD2	few	TRBJ2-5	TRBV10-3	TGTGCCATCAGTGACATAGCGGGAGGGTTGGAGACCCAGTACTTC	CAISDIAGGLETQYF
NA	NA	TRBJ2-2	TRBV30	TGTGCCTGGAGACAGGGCGGCACCGGGGAGCTGTTTTTT	CAWRQGGTGELFF
NA	NA	TRBJ2-7	TRBV6-5	TGTGCCAGCAGTTACCGCCCTACAGGGTCCGAGCAGTACTTC	CASSYRPTGSEQYF
TRBD2	NA	TRBJ2-7	TRBV9	TGTGCCAGCAGCGTAGCGGGGACTAGCGGAATCTACGAGCAGTACTTC	CASSVAGTSGIYEQYF
TRBD1	NA	TRBJ2-7	TRBV5-5	TGTGCCAGCAGCTCCAACAACAGGGGCACCTACGAGCAGTACTTC	CASSSNNRGTYEQYF
NA	few	TRBJ2-7	TRBV11-2	TGTGCCAGCAGCTCCTCGACAGGTCCCTACGAGCAGTACTTC	CASSSSTGPYEQYF
TRBD2	NA	TRBJ2-3	TRBV9	TGTGCCAGCAGCGTAGGACTAGCGGGAGCCGAAGATACGCAGTATTTT	CASSVGLAGAEDTQYF
NA	NA	TRBJ1-1	TRBV7-3	TGTGCCAGCAGCTCCGCGGTTGGAAACACTGAAGCTTTCTTT	CASSSAVGNTEAFF
TRBD1	NA	TRBJ2-7	TRBV10-2	TGCGCCACTGCGGGACAGGAAACCTACGAGCAGTACTTC	CATAGQETYEQYF
NA	NA	TRBJ1-6	TRBV6-6	TGTGCCAGCACCACAGGGTTAAGTAGGGCTGATTCACCCCTCCACTTT	CASTTGLSRADSPLHF
TRBD1	NA	TRBJ2-2	TRBV15	TGTGCCACCAGCTCGGGACAGGAGCCCGGGGAGCTGTTTTTT	CATSSGQEPGELFF
NA	NA	TRBJ1-1	TRBV6-1	TGTGCCAGCATCCCGGGGGGGCTCACTGAAGCTTTCTTT	CASIPGGLTEAFF
NA	once	TRBJ1-3	TRBV4-1	TGCGCCAGCAGCCTAGAACAGCGAAACACCATATATTTT	CASSLEQRNTIYF
NA	NA	TRBJ2-1	TRBV5-1	TGCGCCAGCAGCTTGGACTCCCGAGAGCAGTTCTTC	CASSLDSREQFF
NA	NA	TRBJ2-1	TRBV9	TGTGCCAGCAGCGAAACTAGGGACTACAATGAGCAGTTCTTC	CASSETRDYNEQFF
TRBD2	NA	TRBJ2-5	TRBV19	TGTGCCAGTAGTCGAAGACTAGCGGGGTACCAAGAGACCCAGTACTTC	CASSRRLAGYQETQYF
NA	NA	TRBJ1-3	TRBV6-1	TGTGCCAGCAGGCCCAGTGGAAACACCATATATTTT	CASRPSGNTIYF
NA	NA	TRBJ2-1	TRBV27	TGTGCCAGCAGTTTATTCGGCCCGCTAGATGAGCAGTTCTTC	CASSLFGPLDEQFF
NA	NA	TRBJ1-5	TRBV5-5	TGTGCCAGCAGCTTACGGTCCAGCGGTAATCAGCCCCAGCATTTT	CASSLRSSGNQPQHF
NA	NA	TRBJ2-7	TRBV5-4	TGTGCCAGCAGCTACGGACAGTATAAATCCTACGAGCAGTACTTC	CASSYGQYKSYEQYF
TRBD1	NA	TRBJ2-7	TRBV2	TGTGCCAGCAGTGAGGCAGGGGGCCCCTACGAGCAGTACTTC	CASSEAGGPYEQYF
TRBD1	NA	TRBJ1-5	TRBV6-5	TGTGCCAGCAGTTTAAAGACAGGGATTAGCAATCAGCCCCAGCATTTT	CASSLKTGISNQPQHF
TRBD2	NA	TRBJ2-5	TRBV7-8	TGTGCCAGCAGCCTAGGGGCTAGCGGGGGTGGGGAGACCCAGTACTTC	CASSLGASGGGETQYF
TRBD2	NA	TRBJ2-5	TRBV11-2	TGTGCCAGCAGCCTGACTAGCGGGGGTAGTCCCGAACGGGAGACCCAGTACTTC	CASSLTSGGSPERETQYF
TRBD1	once	TRBJ2-1	TRBV7-9	TGTGCCAGCAGCCGCGGGACAGGGGGGATTCGTAGTGAGCAGTTCTTC	CASSRGTGGIRSEQFF
TRBD1	NA	TRBJ1-1	TRBV5-1	TGCGCCAGCAGCTTGTCGACAGGGGGCACAGCTTTCTTT	CASSLSTGGTAFF
NA	NA	TRBJ2-7	TRBV7-8	TGTGCCAGCAGCTTAAGTTCCTACGAGCAGTACTTC	CASSLSSYEQYF
TRBD1	few	TRBJ2-7	TRBV5-1	TGCGCCAGCAGCCGAGGGACAGGGATCGACGAGCAGTACTTC	CASSRGTGIDEQYF